This T cell receptor beta chain stems from a study of T cells in Graves' hyperthyroidism and ophthalmopathy. Study-level findings and limits: Most expanded thyroid clonotypes above 0.001 also appeared in blood. Ophthalmopathy was told apart from stable hyperthyroidism by a 13 V-J model.

This clonotype was picked up a small number of times. Its antigen is unidentified. TCR beta CDR3 regions were amplified from RNA transcripts. The HTBI primer set drove a first-round RT-PCR of the TCR CDR3. TCRdb called the multiplex PCR reads again in MiXCR, with one record for every CDR3 protein. The repertoire consists of 800,000 or so distinct CDR3 sequences, with about two fifths occurring once and the leading ten covering roughly 8.3%. The PBMCs were taken from under 12 ml of fresh peripheral blood. The CDR3 is 15 amino acids. Between the trimmed V and J ends, which lost 5 bases and 6 bases, there was a span of 20 bases. Germline V gene sequence: CDR1 SEHNR, CDR2 FQNEAQ (reference sequence).

The source material was blood. This rearrangement joins TRBV7-9 to TRBJ2-7, with D maybe TRBD2 (6 bases). The receptor's source is a man between 18 and 29 years old with Graves' hyperthyroidism. The CDR3 bases are TGTGCCAGCAGCCCGAGACTAGTGGGGCTTGGCGAGCAGTACTTC. As protein: CASSPRLVGLGEQYF.